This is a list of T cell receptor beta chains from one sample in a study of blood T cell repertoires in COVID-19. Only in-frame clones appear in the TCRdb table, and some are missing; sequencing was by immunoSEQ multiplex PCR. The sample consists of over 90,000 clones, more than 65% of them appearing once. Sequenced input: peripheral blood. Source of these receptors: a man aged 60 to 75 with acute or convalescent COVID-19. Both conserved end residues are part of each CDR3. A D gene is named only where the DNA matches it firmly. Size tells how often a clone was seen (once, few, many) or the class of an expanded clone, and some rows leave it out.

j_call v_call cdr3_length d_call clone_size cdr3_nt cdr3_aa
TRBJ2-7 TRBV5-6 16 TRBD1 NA TGTGCCAGCAGCTTTCCAGCCCGGGACAGGACCTACGAGCAGTACTTC CASSFPARDRTYEQYF
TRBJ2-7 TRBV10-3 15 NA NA TGTGCCATCAGTGATATGGGTAGGGGCCCCTTCGAGCAGTACTTC CAISDMGRGPFEQYF
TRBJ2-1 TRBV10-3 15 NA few TGTGCCATCAGTGACCATGAGGGCTCTAGGCGAGAGCAGTTCTTC CAISDHEGSRREQFF
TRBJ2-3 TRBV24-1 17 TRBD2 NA TGTGCCACCAGTGATAGGGGACTAGCGGGAAGGAAGGATACGCAGTATTTT CATSDRGLAGRKDTQYF
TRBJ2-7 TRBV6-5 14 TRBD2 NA TGTGCCAGCAGTTACCTGGCGGGGGTAAACGAGCAGTACTTC CASSYLAGVNEQYF
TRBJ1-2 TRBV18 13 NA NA TGTGCCAGCGCAGAAAGCGAACGTATCGGCTACACCTTC CASAESERIGYTF
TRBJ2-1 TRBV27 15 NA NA TGTGCCAGCAGTTTGTTGCAGGGAGGCTACAATGAGCAGTTCTTC CASSLLQGGYNEQFF
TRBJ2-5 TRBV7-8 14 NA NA TGTGCCAGCAGCTTAGGGTCCAGGCCCTCCACCCAGTACTTC CASSLGSRPSTQYF
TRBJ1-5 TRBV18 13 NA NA TGTGCCAGCTCAAGGGGTCGGTATCAGCCCCAGCATTTT CASSRGRYQPQHF
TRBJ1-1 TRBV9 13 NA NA TGTGCCAGCAGCGTAGTGGCGGGCACTGAAGCTTTCTTT CASSVVAGTEAFF
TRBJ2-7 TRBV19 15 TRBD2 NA TGTGCCAGTAGTATAGCGGCTAGCGGGAGCTACGAGCAGTACTTC CASSIAASGSYEQYF
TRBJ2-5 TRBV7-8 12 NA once TGTGCCAGCAGCTGGGAGTCTGGGGCCCAGTACTTC CASSWESGAQYF
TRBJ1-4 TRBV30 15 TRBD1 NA TGTGCCTGGAGACACCGAAACAGGGGAAGGGAAAAACTGTTTTTT CAWRHRNRGREKLFF
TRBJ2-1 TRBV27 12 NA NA TGTGCCAGCAGTCCCTCAGTTATTGAGCAGTTCTTC CASSPSVIEQFF
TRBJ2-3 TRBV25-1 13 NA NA TGTGCCGCAGCGGAGGGCGGGAAAGATACGCAGTATTTT CAAAEGGKDTQYF
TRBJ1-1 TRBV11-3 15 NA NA TGTGCCAGCAGCTTAGTGGACGGACAGAACACTGAAGCTTTCTTT CASSLVDGQNTEAFF
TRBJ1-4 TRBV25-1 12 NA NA TGTGCCAGCAGTTTATCCAATGAAAAACTGTTTTTT CASSLSNEKLFF
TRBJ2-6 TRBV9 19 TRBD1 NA TGTGCCAGCAGCCCAATTGGGACAGGGGGCGCCTCTGGGGCCAACGTCCTGACTTTC CASSPIGTGGASGANVLTF
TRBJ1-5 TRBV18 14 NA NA TGTGCCAGCTCACCCCCGGGAAGCAATCAGCCCCAGCATTTT CASSPPGSNQPQHF
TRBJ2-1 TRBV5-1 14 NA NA TGCGCCAGCAGCTTGGGCCAGGACTACAATGAGCAGTTCTTC CASSLGQDYNEQFF
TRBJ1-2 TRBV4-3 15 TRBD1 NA TGCGCCAGCAGCGATAAACAGGGGGCAATTGATGGCTACACCTTC CASSDKQGAIDGYTF
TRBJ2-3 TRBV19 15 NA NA TGTGCCAGTAGTACCGCCGGGAACCCCACAGATACGCAGTATTTT CASSTAGNPTDTQYF
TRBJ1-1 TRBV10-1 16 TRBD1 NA TGCGCCAGCAGTGAGTCGGCCGGGACAGGGAACACTGAAGCTTTCTTT CASSESAGTGNTEAFF
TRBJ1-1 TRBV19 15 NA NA TGTGCCAGTAGTCAGAACAGGGTTGGGGGCACTGAAGCTTTCTTT CASSQNRVGGTEAFF
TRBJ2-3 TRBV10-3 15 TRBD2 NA TGTGCCATCAGCGTTAGCGGGGGCCCTTCAGATACGCAGTATTTT CAISVSGGPSDTQYF
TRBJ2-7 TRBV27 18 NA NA TGTGCCAGCAAACCATCCCTCGAGACGGGAAAGTTTTTCTACGAGCAGTACTTC CASKPSLETGKFFYEQYF
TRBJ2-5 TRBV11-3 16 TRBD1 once TGTGCCAGCAGCTTAGAGGGCAGGGGGCCGCAAGAGACCCAGTACTTC CASSLEGRGPQETQYF
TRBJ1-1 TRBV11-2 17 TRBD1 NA TGTGCCAGCAGCTTAATGGCCGGGACAGAGGAGGACACTGAAGCTTTCTTT CASSLMAGTEEDTEAFF
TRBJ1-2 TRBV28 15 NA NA TGTGCCAGCAGTTTTCCGACGGCAGGGTACCCTGGCTACACCTTC CASSFPTAGYPGYTF
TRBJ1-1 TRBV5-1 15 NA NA TGCGCCAGCAGCTTTTCCGGGGGTAGGGACACTGAAGCTTTCTTT CASSFSGGRDTEAFF
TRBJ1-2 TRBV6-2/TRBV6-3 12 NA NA TGTGCCAGCAGTTATGCGCCAGGTGTCCGCACCTTC CASSYAPGVRTF
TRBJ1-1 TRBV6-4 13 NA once TGTGCCAGCAGTGTGGGAGTGAACACTGAAGCTTTCTTT CASSVGVNTEAFF
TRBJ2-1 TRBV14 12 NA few TGTGCCAGCAGCCGTGCGCGAAGTGAGCAGTTCTTC CASSRARSEQFF
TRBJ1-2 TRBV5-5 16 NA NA TGTGCCAGCAGCTTGAACAACGCAGGGGTAGTCTATGGCTACACCTTC CASSLNNAGVVYGYTF
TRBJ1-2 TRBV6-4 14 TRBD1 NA TGTGCCAGCAGAATCGGGACAGGGGCCTCTGGCTACACCTTC CASRIGTGASGYTF
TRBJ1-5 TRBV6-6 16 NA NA TGTGCCAGCAGTACCCGGACAGCCCATAGCAATCAGCCCCAGCATTTT CASSTRTAHSNQPQHF
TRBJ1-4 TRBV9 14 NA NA TGTGCCAGCAGCGTAGCAGGGGTTCGGGAAAAACTGTTTTTT CASSVAGVREKLFF
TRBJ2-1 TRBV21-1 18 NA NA TGTGCCAGGGGGCTGGACAGGGTGGGGACTAGCGGACACAATGAGCAGTTCTTC CARGLDRVGTSGHNEQFF
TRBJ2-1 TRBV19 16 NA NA TGTGCCAGTAGTATTAGGGCGAAGGGGTCCTACAATGAGCAGTTCTTC CASSIRAKGSYNEQFF
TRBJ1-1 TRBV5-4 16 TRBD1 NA TGTGCCAGCAGCGTGGAGGACAGGCGAATGAACACTGAAGCTTTCTTT CASSVEDRRMNTEAFF
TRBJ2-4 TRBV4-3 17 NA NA TGCGCCAGCAGCCAAGATCTAGGGGTGGTGATCAAAAACATTCAGTACTTC CASSQDLGVVIKNIQYF
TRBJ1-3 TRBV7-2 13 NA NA TGTGCCAGCAGCGCGCACAGGGAGAGCACCATATATTTT CASSAHRESTIYF
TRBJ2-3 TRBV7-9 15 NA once TGTGCCAGCAGCTTATCCTCCGGGTTGCGGGATACGCAGTATTTT CASSLSSGLRDTQYF
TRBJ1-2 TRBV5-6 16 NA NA TGTGCCAGCAGCTTGGTAGACTCAGCTTCTAACTATGGCTACACCTTC CASSLVDSASNYGYTF
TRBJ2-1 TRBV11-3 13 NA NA TGTGCCAGCAGCTTAGGTTCACTGGGCGAGCAGTTCTTC CASSLGSLGEQFF
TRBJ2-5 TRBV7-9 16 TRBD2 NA TGTGCCAGCAGCTTAGAGGGAGGGAAGTACCAAGAGACCCAGTACTTC CASSLEGGKYQETQYF
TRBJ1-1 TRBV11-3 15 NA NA TGTGCCAGCAGCCCCGGGGGAGGGAGGAACACTGAAGCTTTCTTT CASSPGGGRNTEAFF
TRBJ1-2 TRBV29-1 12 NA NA TGCAGCATCCGCCCGGCTAACTATGGCTACACCTTC CSIRPANYGYTF
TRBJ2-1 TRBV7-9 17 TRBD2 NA TGTGCCAGCAGCTTCCCGACTAGCGGGAGGGCCCACAATGAGCAGTTCTTC CASSFPTSGRAHNEQFF
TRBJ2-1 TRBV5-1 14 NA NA TGCGCCAGCAGCTTGGACATGACCTACAATGAGCAGTTCTTC CASSLDMTYNEQFF
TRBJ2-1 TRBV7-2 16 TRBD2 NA TGTGCCAGCAGGCAACTTCTAGCGGGAGGCTACAATGAGCAGTTCTTC CASRQLLAGGYNEQFF
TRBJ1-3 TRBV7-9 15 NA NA TGTGCCAGCAGCGAGCCCCCGTACTCTGGAAACACCATATATTTT CASSEPPYSGNTIYF
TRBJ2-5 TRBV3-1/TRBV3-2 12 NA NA TGTGCCAGCAGCCCATACCAAGAGACCCAGTACTTC CASSPYQETQYF